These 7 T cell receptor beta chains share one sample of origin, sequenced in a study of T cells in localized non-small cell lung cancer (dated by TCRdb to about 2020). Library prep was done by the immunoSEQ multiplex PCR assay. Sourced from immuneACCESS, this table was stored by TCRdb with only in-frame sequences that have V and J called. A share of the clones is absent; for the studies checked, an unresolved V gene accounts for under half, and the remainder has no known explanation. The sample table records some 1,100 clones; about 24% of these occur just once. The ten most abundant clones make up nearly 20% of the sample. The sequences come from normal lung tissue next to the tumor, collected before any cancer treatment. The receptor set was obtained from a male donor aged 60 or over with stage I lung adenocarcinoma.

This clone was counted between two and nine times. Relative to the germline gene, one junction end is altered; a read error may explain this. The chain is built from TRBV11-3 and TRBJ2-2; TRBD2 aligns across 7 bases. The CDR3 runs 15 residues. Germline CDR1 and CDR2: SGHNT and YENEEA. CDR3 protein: CASSLGLGLTGELFF. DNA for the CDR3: TGTGCCAGCAGTTTAGGACTAGGACTTACCGGGGAGCTGTTTTTT.

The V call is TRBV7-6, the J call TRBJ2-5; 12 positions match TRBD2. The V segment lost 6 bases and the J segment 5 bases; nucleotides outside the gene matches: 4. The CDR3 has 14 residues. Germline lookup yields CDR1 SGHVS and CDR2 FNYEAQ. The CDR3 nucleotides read TGTGCCAGCAGAAGGACTAGCGGGACTGAGACCCAGTACTTC. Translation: CASRRTSGTETQYF.

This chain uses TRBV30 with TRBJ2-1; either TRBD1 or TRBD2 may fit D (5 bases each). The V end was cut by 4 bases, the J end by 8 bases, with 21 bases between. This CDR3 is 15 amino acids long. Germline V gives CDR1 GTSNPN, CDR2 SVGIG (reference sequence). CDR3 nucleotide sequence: TGTGCCTGGAAGGGGTGGGGACGGACGAACCATGAGCAGTTCTTC. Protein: CAWKGWGRTNHEQFF.

The CDR3 nucleotides read TGTGCCACCAGCATACCGACCGGGACTAACACCGGGGAGCTGTTTTTT. Residues: CATSIPTGTNTGELFF. The chain carries TRBV15 and TRBJ2-2; TRBD2 is a possible D gene (6 bases). From germline, CDR1 is LNHNV and CDR2 YYDKDF (reference sequence). Trimming cost V 4 bases and J 2 bases, with 14 bases left between them. This CDR3 region has 16 residues.

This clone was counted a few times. The CDR3: CASRKGTSGITQGETQYF. The CDR3 coding sequence is TGTGCCAGCAGGAAGGGGACTAGCGGGATAACTCAGGGGGAGACCCAGTACTTC. V usage is TRBV9 and J usage is TRBJ2-5; TRBD2 matches 13 bases. Germline-derived CDR1 and CDR2 are SGDLS and YYNGEE. The CDR3 covers 18 residues. V shed 5 bases and J 5 bases; nucleotides not matched to a gene: 15.

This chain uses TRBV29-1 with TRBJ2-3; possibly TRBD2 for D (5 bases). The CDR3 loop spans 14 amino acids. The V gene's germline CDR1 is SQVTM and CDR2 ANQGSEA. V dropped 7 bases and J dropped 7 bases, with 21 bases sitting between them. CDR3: CSAVDWRNVNTQYF. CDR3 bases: TGCAGCGCCGTGGACTGGCGCAACGTGAATACGCAGTATTTT.

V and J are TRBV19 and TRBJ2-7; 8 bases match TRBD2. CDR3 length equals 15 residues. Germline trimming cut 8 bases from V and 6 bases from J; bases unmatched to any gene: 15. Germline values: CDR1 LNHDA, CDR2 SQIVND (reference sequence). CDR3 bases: TGTGCCAGTCGGGTAACCTCGGACGGGGGGGGCGAGCAGTACTTC. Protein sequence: CASRVTSDGGGEQYF. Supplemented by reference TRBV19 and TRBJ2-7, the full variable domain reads DGGITQSPKYLFRKEGQNVTLSCEQNLNHDAMYWYRQDPGQGLRLIYYSQIVNDFQKGDIAEGYSVSREKKESFPLTVTSAQKNPTAFYLCASRVTSDGGGEQYFGPGTRLTVT.